This paragraph reports one TCR beta chain. Its antigen is unidentified. This entry belongs to a study of T-cell memory formation after mild COVID-19. TCRdb reanalysed the 5' RACE reads using MiXCR and keeps one entry per CDR3 protein. Of about 390,000 distinct CDR3 sequences listed, more than 20% are singletons. Study-wide results and caveats: Contracting clones from day 15 to 85 had balanced CD4/CD8; later expanders favoured CD4+.

The receptor's source is an adult woman who had mild COVID-19 (a few samples of this study predate the infection). Cell type and time point are not known. Sequencing was carried out using PBMCs or a T cell subset sorted from them (not recorded which).

CDR3: CAWRTLGEWTF. The CDR3 coding sequence is TGTGCCTGGAGGACTTTGGGAGAGTGGACCTTC. V is TRBV30 and J is TRBJ1-2; D remains ambiguous. The CDR3 spans 11 residues. V dropped 3 bases and J dropped 14 bases, with 16 bases sitting between them. Germline CDR1 is GTSNPN and CDR2 is SVGIG (reference sequence).